Below, 5 T cell receptor beta chains from the same sample are listed, as sequenced in a study of technical replicates of blood from a handful of donors. TCRdb keeps only in-frame clones here, not all; method: immunoSEQ multiplex PCR. The sample holds 62,000 or so clones; around nine tenths are singletons and the top ten take around 5%. Sequencing was performed on PBMCs. These receptors all come from a human donor in good health. Some clones in this sample may be carry-over from other donors' samples.

The chain links TRBV30 to TRBJ2-7; TRBD2 might be the D (5 bases). CDR3 length: 12 residues. Germline V CDR1 and CDR2: GTSNPN, SVGIG (reference sequence). CDR3 DNA: TGTGGAGACTCTAACGGGGCCTACGAGCAGTACTTC. Its translation: CGDSNGAYEQYF.

The rearrangement joins TRBV19 to TRBJ2-7, with 7 bases lining up with TRBD1. Germline V gene sequence: CDR1 LNHDA, CDR2 SQIVND (reference sequence). With V trimmed by 5 bases and J by 4 bases, 8 bases remained unmatched. The length of the CDR3 is 14 residues. CDR3 nucleotides: TGTGCCAGTAGTGAAGACAGGGACCGATACGAGCAGTACTTC. This gives the protein CASSEDRDRYEQYF.

The chain is built from TRBV21-1 and TRBJ2-1; TRBD1, as called in the table, went unchecked against the DNA. TRBV21-1 is shown as a pseudogene. The CDR3 is 15 residues long. The CDR3 region has the DNA TGTGCCAGGACGATTGGACAGGGATCCTACAATGAGCAGTTCTTC. Protein product: CARTIGQGSYNEQFF.

The CDR3 loop reads CASSTDRENTEAFF. As DNA, the CDR3 is TGTGCCAGCAGCACCGACAGGGAGAACACTGAAGCTTTCTTT. The chain joins TRBV7-8 to TRBJ1-1; TRBD1 agrees at 7 bases. This CDR3 has 14 residues. The V gene end was trimmed by 5 bases and the J gene end by 1 base; junction bases not matched to a gene: 4. Germline V gene data show CDR1 as SGHVS and CDR2 as FQNEAQ. Full variable domain (outside the CDR3, taken from reference TRBV7-8 and TRBJ1-1): GAGVSQSPRYKVAKRGQDVALRCDPISGHVSLFWYQQALGQGPEFLTYFQNEAQLDKSGLPSDRFFAERPEGSVSTLKIQRTQQEDSAVYLCASSTDRENTEAFFGQGTRLTVV.

The V gene is TRBV18, the J gene TRBJ1-1; 8 bases match TRBD1. CDR3 length equals 13 residues. V trimming: 6 bases; J trimming: 3 bases; junction bases outside the gene matches: 3. In germline, CDR1 is KGHSH, CDR2 LQKENI. CDR3 protein: CASSTDRDTEAFF. The CDR3, as DNA: TGTGCCAGCTCCACGGACAGGGACACTGAAGCTTTCTTT.